This T cell receptor beta chain stems from a study of T cells in Graves' hyperthyroidism and ophthalmopathy. It was RNA transcripts that yielded the amplified TCR beta CDR3 regions. The HTBI primer set drove a first-round RT-PCR of the TCR CDR3. TCRdb re-derived calls from the multiplex PCR reads in MiXCR, one entry per CDR3 protein. There are about 640,000 distinct CDR3 sequences in the sample; under 25% occur only once, and under 35% lies in the top ten. For ophthalmopathy patients, the Clinical Activity Score was at least 3 and the NOSPECS grade at least 4; duration was under 3 months. Criteria for exclusion of patients were uncontrolled infection, other autoimmune disease, pregnancy or lactation. CDR1 KGHDR and CDR2 SFDVKD come from the germline V gene. The CDR3 is made up of 16 amino acids. Losses at the gene ends were 2 bases for V and 0 bases for J; bases not matched to a gene: 0. This clonotype was seen a few times. Its antigen is unidentified.

Notes on the study in general: Progression to ophthalmopathy was predicted a median of roughly seven months early.

This TCR was sampled from a man aged 25-45 years with Graves' ophthalmopathy. This rearrangement joins TRBV24-1 to TRBJ2-1; TRBD2 matches at 10 bases. Sequencing was carried out using blood. The DNA for the CDR3 is TGTGCCACCAGTGATTCTAGCGGGAGCTCCTACAATGAGCAGTTCTTC. Protein product: CATSDSSGSSYNEQFF.